The 26 T cell receptor beta chains below come from one sample, sequenced in a study of blood T cells in healthy people across ages. Alongside a J-beta primer mix, a sample-barcoded 5' primer served in a second PCR lasting roughly 7 to 11 cycles. MiXCR, applied by TCRdb to the 5' RACE reads, yields one record per CDR3 protein. The sample lists about 640,000 distinct CDR3 sequences, about 30% seen once, with around 16% in the top ten. The sequenced material came from blood. All receptors come from a woman aged 80 or over in good health.

To note about this clonotype: Since no conserved phenylalanine or tryptophan closes the CDR3, a read error is the likely cause. The chain has TRBV4-2 and TRBJ1-2; no firm D call. Germline-derived CDR1 and CDR2 are LGHNA and YNFKEQ. Trimming pared 0 bases from V and 6 bases from J, leaving 8 bases between. The CDR3 totals 13 residues. For the CDR3, the DNA is TGTGCCAGCAGCCAAGAGGATCGGGATGGCTACACCTGC. This gives the protein CASSQEDRDGYTC.

On this clonotype itself: This may be a read error, as it is one base from a much larger clone. The chain employs TRBV6-1 and TRBJ2-3, with TRBD2 matching over 9 bases. This CDR3 spans 16 amino acids. Looked up from germline, CDR1 is MNHNS and CDR2 is SASEGT. J gave up 4 bases and V 3 bases, and 8 bases lay outside the gene matches. CDR3 amino acids: CASSENSSGDPDTQYF. The CDR3 DNA follows: TGTGCCAGCAGTGAGAACTCTAGCGGGGATCCAGATACGCAGTATTTT.

The chain carries TRBV10-3 and TRBJ2-7, with D tentatively TRBD1 (6 bases). This CDR3 is built from 14 residues. Germline values: CDR1 ENHRY, CDR2 SYGVKD. With 1 base removed from V and 3 bases from J, the gap between germline ends came to 10 bases. DNA of the CDR3: TGTGCCATCAGTGAGTACAGGGAAGGCTACGAGCAGTACTTC. Residues: CAISEYREGYEQYF.

With respect to this clonotype: One junction end disagrees with the germline gene, perhaps due to a read error. The chain couples TRBV7-3 to TRBJ2-3, with 8 bases aligning to TRBD2. CDR1 SGHTA and CDR2 FQGTGA come from the germline V gene. The CDR3 spans 15 residues. The CDR3 loop is CAGSLIAGRADTQYF. CDR3 coding DNA: TGTGCCGGCAGCTTAATAGCGGGGAGGGCAGATACGCAGTATTTT. Together with reference TRBV7-3 and TRBJ2-3, the CDR3 gives the full variable domain: GAGVSQTPSNKVTEKGKYVELRCDPISGHTALYWYRQSLGQGPEFLIYFQGTGAADDSGLPNDRFFAVRPEGSVSTLKIQRTERGDSAVYLCAGSLIAGRADTQYFGPGTRLTVL.

As concerns this clonotype: A much larger clone differs by one base, so this may be a read error. The chain carries TRBV27 and TRBJ2-7; TRBD1 aligns across 7 bases. The CDR3 totals 17 residues. J lost 4 bases, V lost 4 bases, and 16 bases had no gene match. Germline V gives CDR1 MNHEY, CDR2 SMNVEV (reference sequence). The CDR3 DNA sequence: TGTGCCAGCAGTTCAACCTTGACAGGGTATAAGGATTACGAGCAGTACTTC. Translation gives CASSSTLTGYKDYEQYF.

This clonotype has only a few counts. The chain joins TRBV27 to TRBJ1-1, with 9 nucleotides matching TRBD1. The CDR3 has 15 residues. Looked up from germline, CDR1 is MNHEY and CDR2 is SMNVEV (reference sequence). Trimming at V came to 6 bases and at J to 7 bases, leaving 12 bases not matched to a gene. The CDR3 region is CASSRTGAREIEAFF. Written as DNA, the CDR3 is TGTGCCAGCAGCCGGACAGGGGCTCGGGAAATTGAAGCTTTCTTT.

The chain carries TRBV7-2 and TRBJ1-1, with 8 bases that match TRBD1. Germline trimming cut 4 bases from V and 8 bases from J; bases unmatched to any gene: 6. Germline CDR1 and CDR2: SGHTA and FQGNSA. The CDR3 consists of 13 residues. The CDR3 protein is CASSYGQGKEAFF. CDR3 coding DNA: TGTGCCAGCAGCTACGGACAGGGTAAGGAAGCTTTCTTT.

This clonotype occurred many times. The chain employs TRBV29-1 and TRBJ2-1; maybe TRBD1 (6 bases). The V end was cut by 6 bases, the J end by 3 bases, with 15 bases between. This CDR3 comprises 14 residues. The germline V gene encodes CDR1 SQVTM and CDR2 ANQGSEA. The CDR3 loop is CSVVDSQGYNEQFF. The CDR3 nucleotides are TGCAGCGTCGTGGACAGCCAAGGCTACAATGAGCAGTTCTTC.

The V gene is TRBV11-1, the J gene TRBJ1-1, with a tentative D call TRBD1 (5 bases). Looked up from germline, CDR1 is SGHAT and CDR2 is FQDESV (reference sequence). The CDR3 runs 14 residues. The germline V and J ends were trimmed by 7 bases and 4 bases, with 16 bases remaining between them. CDR3 region: CASTKWGGGTEAFF. The CDR3 nucleotides read TGTGCCAGCACCAAGTGGGGCGGCGGCACTGAAGCTTTCTTT.

Remarks on this clonotype: Sequence at one end of the junction differs from germline and may be a read error. J is TRBJ2-6 and V is TRBV20-1; TRBD1 might be the D (5 bases). Germline CDR1 reads DFQATT; CDR2 reads SNEGSKA (reference sequence). This CDR3 region has 15 residues. Written as DNA, the CDR3 is TGCAGTGCTAGAGCACCGAACTCTGGGGCCAACGTCCAGACTTTC. Its translation is CSARAPNSGANVQTF.

In this sample, this clonotype turned up many times. V is TRBV6-1 and J is TRBJ2-4, with TRBD1 matching over 7 bases. The CDR3 is 14 amino acids. Germline values: CDR1 MNHNS, CDR2 SASEGT. J was trimmed by 7 bases and V by 5 bases; bases with no gene match: 8. The CDR3 DNA sequence: TGTGCCAGCAGTACCCAGGGGGATGGGAACATTCAGTACTTC. This encodes CASSTQGDGNIQYF.

This clonotype was seen ten or more times. The chain employs TRBV20-1 and TRBJ1-2; no firm D call. Germline values: CDR1 DFQATT, CDR2 SNEGSKA (reference sequence). V was cut by 2 bases and J by 3 bases, with 7 bases left in between. This CDR3 contains 12 residues. CDR3 sequence: CSARQNDYGYTF. Here the CDR3 DNA reads TGCAGTGCTAGACAGAACGACTATGGCTACACCTTC.

This chain joins TRBV28 and TRBJ1-2; D remains unclear. There are 12 residues in the CDR3. Germline assignment: CDR1 MDHEN and CDR2 SYDVKM. Trimming removed 9 bases at V and 1 base at J, with 9 bases between. CDR3 sequence reads: CASEPHNYGYTF. In DNA form, the CDR3 reads TGTGCCAGTGAACCTCATAACTATGGCTACACCTTC.

This clonotype was seen repeatedly, ten times or more. This chain joins TRBV7-2 and TRBJ1-5, with TRBD1 identical over 10 bases. Germline trimming cut 5 bases from V and 7 bases from J; bases unmatched to any gene: 8. The CDR3 runs 15 residues. Germline CDR1 SGHTA, CDR2 FQGNSA. CDR3 residues: CASSRRQGAGQPQHF. The DNA of the CDR3 is TGTGCCAGCAGCCGACGACAGGGGGCCGGACAGCCCCAGCATTTT.

With regard to this clonotype: The junction differs from germline at one of its ends, possibly a read error. V is TRBV6-6 and J is TRBJ2-2; either TRBD1 or TRBD2 may supply D (5 bases each). CDR3 length: 15 amino acids. The V gene's germline CDR1 is MNHNY and CDR2 SVGAGI (reference sequence). CDR3 DNA sequence: TGTGCCAGCAGTTACAGGGGAAATAAGGACGGGGAGCCGTTTTTT. Encoded protein: CASSYRGNKDGEPFF.

Of note for this clonotype: This may stem from a read error, because a much larger clone lies one nucleotide away. The rearrangement uses TRBV7-2 and TRBJ2-5; D uncertain. V was clipped by 0 bases and J by 11 bases, with 13 bases between them. CDR1 and CDR2 (germline): SGHTA, FQGNSA. The CDR3 covers 13 residues. DNA for the CDR3: TGTGCCAGCAGCTTAGCCCCGTACAATGAGCAGTACTTC. Its protein is CASSLAPYNEQYF.

This clonotype was found a few times. A much larger clone differs by one base, so this may be a read error. This sequence joins TRBV20-1 and TRBJ2-6; D might be TRBD1 (5 bases). The V gene's germline CDR1 is DFQATT and CDR2 SNEGSKA (reference sequence). The CDR3 loop spans 18 amino acids. The CDR3 is CSARDRKKGSSGANVRTF. In nucleotides, the CDR3 is TGCAGTGCTAGAGATAGGAAGAAGGGAAGCTCTGGGGCCAACGTCCGGACTTTC.

Notes on this clonotype: This may come from a read error, since a much larger clone is one base off. The chain has TRBV5-6 and TRBJ2-1; D may be TRBD1 (6 bases). Per the germline V gene, CDR1 is SGHDT and CDR2 is YYEEEE. The CDR3 sequence is 14 residues long. Trimming cost V 3 bases and J 5 bases, with 12 bases left between them. CDR3 nucleotides: TGTGCCAGCAGCTCGGTGGACAGCAACAATGAGCAGTTCTTC. It is translated as CASSSVDSNNEQFF.

This clonotype was counted only a few times. The chain couples TRBV28 to TRBJ2-1; either TRBD1 or TRBD2 may fit D (6 bases each). This CDR3 has 14 amino acids. Germline CDR1 reads MDHEN; CDR2 reads SYDVKM. Trimming took off 4 bases at V and 7 bases at J, with 14 bases between the two ends. The DNA for the CDR3 is TGTGCCAGCAGTTCCGTCCAGGGGAGGAATGAGCAGTTCTTC. The encoded protein is CASSSVQGRNEQFF.

The rearrangement joins TRBV12-3 or TRBV12-4 to TRBJ1-2, with D perhaps TRBD1 (6 bases). The CDR3 is 12 residues long. V was cut by 1 base and J by 8 bases, with 8 bases left in between. CDR3 nucleotide sequence: TGTGCCAGCAGTTTAGGGGACACCGGCTACACCTTC. It translates to CASSLGDTGYTF.

This clonotype appeared many times. The chain is built from TRBV19 and TRBJ2-7; 7 positions agree with TRBD1. Germline loops: CDR1 LNHDA, CDR2 SQIVND (reference sequence). V was pared by 8 bases and J by 0 bases, with 4 bases of the junction left unmatched. The CDR3 extends over 13 amino acids. CDR3 residues: CASHRGNSYEQYF. CDR3 DNA: TGTGCCAGTCACAGGGGTAACTCCTACGAGCAGTACTTC.

This clonotype was found many times. The V and J genes are TRBV6-6 and TRBJ1-4; D perhaps matches TRBD1 (6 bases). V lost 3 bases, J lost 6 bases, and 17 bases lay in between. CDR3 length: 16 amino acids. Looked up from germline, CDR1 is MNHNY and CDR2 is SVGAGI (reference sequence). As DNA, the CDR3 is TGTGCCAGCAGTTATTCGAAGGGGGAAGGGGATGAAAAACTGTTTTTT. Residues: CASSYSKGEGDEKLFF.

As for this clonotype: A single base separates this from a much larger clone, so it may be a read error. The genes are TRBV5-1 and TRBJ2-1; TRBD1 matches at 7 bases. The CDR3 has 15 amino acids. V lost 7 bases to trimming and J lost 0 bases; unmatched junction nucleotides: 7. The germline V gene encodes CDR1 SGHRS and CDR2 YFSETQ. The CDR3 DNA reads as TGCGCCAGCTCAACCAGGGGGAGCTCCTACAATGAGCAGTTCTTC. Protein sequence: CASSTRGSSYNEQFF.

This clonotype was recorded a few times. This could be a read error, since a much larger clone is one nucleotide away. The chain is built from TRBV27 and TRBJ1-2; no clear D gene. The CDR3 is 13 residues long. Germline V gene sequence: CDR1 MNHEY, CDR2 SMNVEV (reference sequence). The ends were cut back, 8 bases at V and 4 bases at J, with 14 bases in the middle. The CDR3: CASGPRASYGYTF. The CDR3 DNA reads as TGTGCCAGCGGCCCCCGGGCTAGCTATGGCTACACCTTC.

This chain uses TRBV2 with TRBJ1-2; D is perhaps TRBD1 (5 bases). V lost 8 bases, J lost 4 bases, and 17 bases lay in between. The CDR3 extends over 14 amino acids. Germline CDR1 is SNHLY and CDR2 is FYNNEI. This chain's CDR3 is CASPTASWAYGYTF. CDR3 coding DNA: TGTGCCAGCCCGACAGCGTCTTGGGCCTATGGCTACACCTTC.

This rearrangement joins TRBV20-1 to TRBJ2-3; 14 nucleotides align to TRBD2. The CDR3 contains 17 residues. J gave up 5 bases and V 6 bases, and 13 bases lay outside the gene matches. Germline CDR1 reads DFQATT; CDR2 reads SNEGSKA (reference sequence). CDR3: CSAARPGLAGGVDTQYF. Written as DNA, the CDR3 is TGCAGTGCCGCACGACCCGGACTAGCGGGGGGAGTAGATACGCAGTATTTT.